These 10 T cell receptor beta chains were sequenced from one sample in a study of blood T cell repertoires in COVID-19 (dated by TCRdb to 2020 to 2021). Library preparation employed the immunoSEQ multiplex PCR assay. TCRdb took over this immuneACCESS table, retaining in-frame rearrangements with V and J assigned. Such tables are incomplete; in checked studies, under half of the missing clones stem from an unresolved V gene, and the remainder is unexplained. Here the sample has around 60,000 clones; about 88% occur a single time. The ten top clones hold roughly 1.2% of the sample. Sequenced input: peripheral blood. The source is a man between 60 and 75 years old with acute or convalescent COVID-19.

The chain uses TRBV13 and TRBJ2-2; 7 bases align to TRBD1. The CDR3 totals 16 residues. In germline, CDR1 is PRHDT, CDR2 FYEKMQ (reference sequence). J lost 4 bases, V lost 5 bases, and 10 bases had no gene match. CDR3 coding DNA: TGTGCCAGCAGCCCACCCTTAACAGGGGCCACCGGGGAGCTGTTTTTT. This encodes CASSPPLTGATGELFF.

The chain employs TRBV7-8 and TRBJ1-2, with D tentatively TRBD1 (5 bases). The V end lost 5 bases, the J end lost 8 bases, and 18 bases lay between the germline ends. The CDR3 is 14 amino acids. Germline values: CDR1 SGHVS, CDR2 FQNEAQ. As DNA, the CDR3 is TGTGCCAGCAGCCCCCAACAGAGGCAGGGAGGCTACACCTTC. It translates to CASSPQQRQGGYTF.

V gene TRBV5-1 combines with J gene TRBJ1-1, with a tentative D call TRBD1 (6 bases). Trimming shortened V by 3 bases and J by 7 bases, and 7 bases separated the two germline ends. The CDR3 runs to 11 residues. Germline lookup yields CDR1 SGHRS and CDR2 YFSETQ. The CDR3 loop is CASSSDSEAFF. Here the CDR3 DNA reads TGCGCCAGCAGCTCGGACAGTGAAGCTTTCTTT.

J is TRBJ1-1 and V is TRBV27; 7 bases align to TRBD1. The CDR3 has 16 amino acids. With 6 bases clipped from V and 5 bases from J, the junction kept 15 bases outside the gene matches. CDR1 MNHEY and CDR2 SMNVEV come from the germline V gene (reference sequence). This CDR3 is CASSLLTPGGGTEAFF. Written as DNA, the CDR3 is TGTGCCAGCAGCCTGCTTACCCCAGGGGGTGGAACTGAAGCTTTCTTT.

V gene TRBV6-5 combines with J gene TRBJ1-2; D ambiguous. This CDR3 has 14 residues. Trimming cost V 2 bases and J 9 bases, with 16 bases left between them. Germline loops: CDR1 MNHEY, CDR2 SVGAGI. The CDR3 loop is CASSYMRDQVSYTF. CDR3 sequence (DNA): TGTGCCAGCAGTTACATGAGGGATCAAGTGAGCTACACCTTC.

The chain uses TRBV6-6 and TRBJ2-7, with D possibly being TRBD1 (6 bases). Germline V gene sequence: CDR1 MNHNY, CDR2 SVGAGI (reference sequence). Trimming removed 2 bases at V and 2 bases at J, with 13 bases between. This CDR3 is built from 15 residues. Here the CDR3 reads CASSYAQGVPYEQYF. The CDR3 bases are TGTGCCAGCAGTTACGCACAGGGTGTCCCCTACGAGCAGTACTTC.

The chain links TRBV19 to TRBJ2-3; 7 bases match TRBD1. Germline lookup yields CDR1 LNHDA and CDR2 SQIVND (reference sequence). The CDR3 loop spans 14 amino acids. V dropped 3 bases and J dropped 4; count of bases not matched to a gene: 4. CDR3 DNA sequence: TGTGCCAGTAGTATCAACAGGGGTTCAGATACGCAGTATTTT. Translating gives CASSINRGSDTQYF.

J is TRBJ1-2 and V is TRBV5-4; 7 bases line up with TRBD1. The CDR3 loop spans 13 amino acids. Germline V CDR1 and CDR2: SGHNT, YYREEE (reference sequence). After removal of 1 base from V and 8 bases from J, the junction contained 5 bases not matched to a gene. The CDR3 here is CASSLPPGGGYTF. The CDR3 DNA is TGTGCCAGCAGCTTGCCCCCAGGGGGAGGCTACACCTTC.

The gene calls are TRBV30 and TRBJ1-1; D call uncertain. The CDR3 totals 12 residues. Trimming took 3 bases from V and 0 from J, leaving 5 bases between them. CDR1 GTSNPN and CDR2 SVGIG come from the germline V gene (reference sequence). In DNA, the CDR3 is TGTGCCTGGAGCACGGTGAACACTGAAGCTTTCTTT. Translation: CAWSTVNTEAFF.

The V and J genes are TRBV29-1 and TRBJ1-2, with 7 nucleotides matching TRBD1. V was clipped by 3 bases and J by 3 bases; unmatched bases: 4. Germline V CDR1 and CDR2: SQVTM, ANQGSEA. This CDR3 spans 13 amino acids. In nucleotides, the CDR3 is TGCAGCGTTGATATCGGGACAGACTATGGCTACACCTTC. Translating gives CSVDIGTDYGYTF.